The sequence of this TCR beta chain was determined in a study of blood T cell repertoires in COVID-19. The wider study: The samples span acute and convalescent COVID-19 from the United States, Italy and Spain. PBMCs, B-cell-depleted T cells, or T cells provided the cDNA or gDNA that made up the material.

Original data processing: Reference gene primers were amplified, and this amplification served to estimate nucleated cell counts. Generated by immunoSEQ multiplex PCR, the TCRdb table keeps only in-frame clones and is missing some. V, J and clone size were drawn from that table, and D and trimming were deduced from the DNA. Found here are approximately 150,000 clones, 80% of them singletons; the top ten hold 5%. The germline V gene has CDR1 SGHTA and CDR2 FQGNSA. The CDR3 totals 14 residues. Trimming left V 1 base short and J 7 bases short, with 11 bases between. The sequenced material came from peripheral blood. The source is a woman aged 50 to 60 with acute or convalescent COVID-19. The chain has TRBV7-2 and TRBJ2-4, with D maybe TRBD1 (7 bases). The CDR3 here is CASSLGSGGNIQYF. CDR3 DNA sequence: TGTGCCAGCAGCTTAGGGTCAGGGGGGAACATTCAGTACTTC.